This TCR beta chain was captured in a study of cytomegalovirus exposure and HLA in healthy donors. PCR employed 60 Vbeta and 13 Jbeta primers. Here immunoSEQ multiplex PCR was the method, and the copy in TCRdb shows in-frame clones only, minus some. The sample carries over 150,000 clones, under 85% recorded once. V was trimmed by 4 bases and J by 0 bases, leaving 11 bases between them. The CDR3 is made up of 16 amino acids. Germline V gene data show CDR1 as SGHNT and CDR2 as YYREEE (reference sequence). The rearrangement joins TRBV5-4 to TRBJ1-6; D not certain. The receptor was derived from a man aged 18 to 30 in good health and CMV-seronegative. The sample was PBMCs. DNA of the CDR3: TGTGCCAGCAGCGATTCTAAAAGCTCCTATAATTCACCCCTCCACTTT. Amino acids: CASSDSKSSYNSPLHF.